This note documents a single T cell receptor beta chain sequence. Germline assignment: CDR1 SGHAT and CDR2 FQNNGV. The CDR3 totals 14 residues. Unmatched junction bases numbered 3, after V lost 3 bases and J lost 4 bases. This entry is derived from a study of blood T cell repertoires in COVID-19. In the study overall: Specimens from acute and convalescent COVID-19 originated in the United States, Italy and Spain. T cells, B-cell-depleted T cells, or PBMCs provided the cDNA or gDNA that served as material.

In the source study's methods: Estimation of nucleated cell counts was performed using reference gene primer amplification. Method: immunoSEQ multiplex PCR; TCRdb's copy keeps in-frame clones and lacks some. V, J and clone size are taken as reported in that table, and D and trimming were inferred from the DNA itself. The profile shows a few hundred thousand clones, about 88% of them singletons. The chain recombines TRBV11-2 with TRBJ2-7, with 10 bases identical to TRBD1. This TCR was recovered from a woman in her sixties with acute or convalescent COVID-19. The sequenced material came from peripheral blood. CDR3 DNA sequence: TGTGCCAGCAGCTTGGGACAGGGGATTTACGAGCAGTACTTC. This codes for CASSLGQGIYEQYF.